The rows below give T cell receptor beta chains drawn from one sample of a study of T cell changes during pregnancy in multiple sclerosis. Repertoires were generated with immunoSEQ multiplex PCR, while TCRdb's copy carries only in-frame clones and drops some. The table shows tens of thousands of clones, with approximately 89% occurring only once. Sequenced material: CD8+ T cells from peripheral blood mononuclear cells, taken in the first trimester of pregnancy. The receptors originated from a female donor in good health, enrolled as a control in a pregnancy study. The CDR3 runs from the conserved cysteine through the conserved F or W. D genes are given only for firm matches. Clone size, where shown, is once, few, many, or a class for clones that have expanded.

CDR3 DNA | CDR3 protein | clone size | D gene | J gene | V gene
TGTGCCACCAGCAGTCCACCGGGACAGGGATCAGATACGCAGTATTTT | CATSSPPGQGSDTQYF | . | TRBD1 | TRBJ2-3 | TRBV15
TGTGCCAGCAGCTGGGGGGAAGGGGAAGCGGAGACCCAGTACTTC | CASSWGEGEAETQYF | . | . | TRBJ2-5 | TRBV11-2
TGCGCCAGCAGCTCTTCTGAAGAGGAAGATACGCAGTATTTT | CASSSSEEEDTQYF | . | . | TRBJ2-3 | TRBV4-1
TGCGCCAGCAGCCAGGGACAGGGGAACCAAGAGACCCAGTACTTC | CASSQGQGNQETQYF | . | TRBD1 | TRBJ2-5 | TRBV4-1
TGTGCCAGCAGCACAACAGGGGGCCGAAGCACTGAAGCTTTCTTT | CASSTTGGRSTEAFF | . | TRBD1 | TRBJ1-1 | TRBV9
TGTGCCAGCAGGCCCCGGGGGGCCGGCAATTCACCCCTCCACTTT | CASRPRGAGNSPLHF | . | . | TRBJ1-6 | TRBV28
TGCGCCAGCAGCCAAGACCCGGGACTAGCGGGGGCAGGTGAGCAGTTCTTC | CASSQDPGLAGAGEQFF | . | TRBD2 | TRBJ2-1 | TRBV4-1
TGTGCCAGCAGTTACCCTGGGACAGAAACTAATGAAAAACTGTTTTTT | CASSYPGTETNEKLFF | . | TRBD1 | TRBJ1-4 | TRBV6-6
TGTGCCAGCAGTGTGGGACAGTTAAACACCATATATTTT | CASSVGQLNTIYF | . | TRBD1 | TRBJ1-3 | TRBV6-1
TGTGCCAGCAGTTTGGACAGGGGCACTGAAGCTTTCTTT | CASSLDRGTEAFF | . | TRBD1 | TRBJ1-1 | TRBV6-5
TGTGCCAGCATGGGGGGGAAGCGAGGTGAAAAACTGTTTTTT | CASMGGKRGEKLFF | once | . | TRBJ1-4 | TRBV2
TGTGCCACCACCAGGAACTACGAGCAGTACTTC | CATTRNYEQYF | . | . | TRBJ2-7 | TRBV2
TGTGCCAGCACCCCGACCGCGGGGGTAAGGTTCGAGCAGTACTTC | CASTPTAGVRFEQYF | . | TRBD2 | TRBJ2-7 | TRBV7-8
TGTGCCAGCAGTGAATTCGGGGTTATGGAACTGTTTTTT | CASSEFGVMELFF | . | . | TRBJ1-4 | TRBV6-1
TGTGCCAGTAGTCCCGGACAGGGACCTAACTATGGCTACACCTTC | CASSPGQGPNYGYTF | . | TRBD1 | TRBJ1-2 | TRBV19
TGTGCCAGCCTCCGGGACAGGGAAGAGACCCAGTACTTC | CASLRDREETQYF | . | TRBD1 | TRBJ2-5 | TRBV5-4
TGTGCCAGCAGCGTCGGGGACACCTCCTACGAGCAGTACTTC | CASSVGDTSYEQYF | . | . | TRBJ2-7 | TRBV9
TGTGCCAGCAGCTTAGGTCCAGACTCGGGAACCCCCTACGAGCAGTACTTC | CASSLGPDSGTPYEQYF | few | . | TRBJ2-7 | TRBV7-9
TGTGCCACCAGCAGAGATGGGACAAGCCGCGAAAAACTGTTTTTT | CATSRDGTSREKLFF | . | . | TRBJ1-4 | TRBV15
TGTGCCAGCAGCCCGGGACAGGGTTACAATGAGCAGTTCTTC | CASSPGQGYNEQFF | . | TRBD1 | TRBJ2-1 | TRBV6-5
TGTGCCAGCAGTGACGGAGAAGGGGTGGGCACTGAAGCTTTCTTT | CASSDGEGVGTEAFF | few | . | TRBJ1-1 | TRBV6-4
TGCGCCAGCAGCCAAGATGTACCGGACATTAGCAATCAGCCCCAGCATTTT | CASSQDVPDISNQPQHF | . | . | TRBJ1-5 | TRBV4-1
TGTGCCAGCAGTTTAAATTCAGACACAGGGGACACTGAAGCTTTCTTT | CASSLNSDTGDTEAFF | . | TRBD1 | TRBJ1-1 | TRBV27
TGTGCCAGCAGGACAGGGGCCGGGGGGCCCTATAATTCACCCCTCCACTTT | CASRTGAGGPYNSPLHF | once | TRBD1 | TRBJ1-6 | TRBV28
TGTGCCACCAGCAGAGGCAGGGGGGCCTACGAGCAGTACTTC | CATSRGRGAYEQYF | . | . | TRBJ2-7 | TRBV15
TGTGCCAGCAGTTTAGCAGGGACTAGCGGGGGGGCCGGCAAGACCCAGTACTTC | CASSLAGTSGGAGKTQYF | . | TRBD2 | TRBJ2-5 | TRBV27
TGTGCCAGCAGCTTGGGACAGGGGGGCGACGAGCAGTACTTC | CASSLGQGGDEQYF | . | TRBD1 | TRBJ2-7 | TRBV5-5
TGCAGCATGACAGGGGGAGAGAACACTGAAGCTTTCTTT | CSMTGGENTEAFF | . | TRBD1 | TRBJ1-1 | TRBV29-1
TGTGCCAGCAGCCCGGGACTACTTGGCTACGAGCAGTACTTC | CASSPGLLGYEQYF | . | TRBD2 | TRBJ2-7 | TRBV28
TGTGCCAGCAGCCCTGACAATCAGTACCAAGAGACCCAGTACTTC | CASSPDNQYQETQYF | few | . | TRBJ2-5 | TRBV27
TGTGCCAGCAGTGCCTACAGGGGTTCCTACGAGCAGTACTTC | CASSAYRGSYEQYF | . | TRBD1 | TRBJ2-7 | TRBV28
TGTGCCAGCAGTGCAGAGACAGGTGTCGATGGCTACACCTTC | CASSAETGVDGYTF | . | . | TRBJ1-2 | TRBV2
TGTGCCAGCCGGCGGGGGGAGGGCGAGCAGTACTTC | CASRRGEGEQYF | . | TRBD2 | TRBJ2-7 | TRBV7-2